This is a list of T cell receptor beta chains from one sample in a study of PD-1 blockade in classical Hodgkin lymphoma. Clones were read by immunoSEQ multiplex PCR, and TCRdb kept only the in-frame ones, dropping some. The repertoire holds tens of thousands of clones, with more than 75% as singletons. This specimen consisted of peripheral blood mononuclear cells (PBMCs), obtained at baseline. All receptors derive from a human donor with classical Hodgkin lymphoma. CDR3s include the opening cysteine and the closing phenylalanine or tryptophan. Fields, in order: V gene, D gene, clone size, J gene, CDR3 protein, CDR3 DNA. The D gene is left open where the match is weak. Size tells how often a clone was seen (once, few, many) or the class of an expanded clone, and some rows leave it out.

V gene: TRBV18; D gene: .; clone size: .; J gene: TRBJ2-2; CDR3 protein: CASSPPSQDHTGELFF; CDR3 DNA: TGTGCCAGCTCACCACCGTCGCAGGACCACACCGGGGAGCTGTTTTTT
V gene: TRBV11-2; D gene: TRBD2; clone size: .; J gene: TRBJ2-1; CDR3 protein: CASSSAGGHQFF; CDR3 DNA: TGTGCCAGCAGCAGCGCGGGAGGCCATCAGTTCTTC
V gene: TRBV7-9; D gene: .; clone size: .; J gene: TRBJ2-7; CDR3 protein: CASSLEGTLSYEQYF; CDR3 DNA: TGTGCCAGCAGCTTAGAAGGGACACTCTCCTACGAGCAGTACTTC
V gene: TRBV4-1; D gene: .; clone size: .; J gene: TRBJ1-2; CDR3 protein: CASSQETHIGLYGYTF; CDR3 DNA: TGCGCCAGCAGCCAAGAGACCCACATCGGCCTCTATGGCTACACCTTC
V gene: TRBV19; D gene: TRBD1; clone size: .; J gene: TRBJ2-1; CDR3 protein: CASSIEGGQVLIEQFF; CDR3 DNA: TGTGCCAGTAGTATAGAAGGGGGACAGGTTCTCATAGAGCAGTTCTTC
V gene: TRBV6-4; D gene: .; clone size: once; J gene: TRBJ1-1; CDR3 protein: CASSDSMREAFF; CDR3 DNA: TGTGCCAGCAGTGACTCGATGAGAGAAGCTTTCTTT
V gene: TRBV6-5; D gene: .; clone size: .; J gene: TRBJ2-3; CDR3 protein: CASYSGWSTDTQYF; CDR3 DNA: TGTGCCAGCTACAGCGGGTGGAGCACAGATACGCAGTATTTT
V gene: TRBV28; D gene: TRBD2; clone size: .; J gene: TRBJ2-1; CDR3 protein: CASSPYETSGVNNEQFF; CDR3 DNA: TGTGCCAGCAGTCCCTATGAGACTAGCGGGGTAAACAATGAGCAGTTCTTC
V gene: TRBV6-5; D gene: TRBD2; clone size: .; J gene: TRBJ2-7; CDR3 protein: CASSYLLLAGEQYF; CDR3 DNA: TGTGCCAGCAGTTACCTGCTACTAGCGGGGGAGCAGTACTTC
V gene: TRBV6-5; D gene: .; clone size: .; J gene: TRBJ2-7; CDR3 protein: CASSYEGSSYEQYF; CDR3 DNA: TGTGCCAGCAGTTACGAGGGAAGCTCCTACGAGCAGTACTTC
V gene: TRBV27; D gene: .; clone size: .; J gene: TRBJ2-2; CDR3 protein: CASSFGSSSNTGELFF; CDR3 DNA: TGTGCCAGCAGTTTCGGTAGTTCGTCGAACACCGGGGAGCTGTTTTTT
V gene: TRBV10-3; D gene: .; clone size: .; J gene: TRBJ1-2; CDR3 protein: CAISEYSGPYGYTF; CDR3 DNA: TGTGCCATCAGTGAGTATTCAGGTCCCTATGGCTACACCTTC
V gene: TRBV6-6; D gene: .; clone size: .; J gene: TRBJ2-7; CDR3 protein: CASSYREAYREQYF; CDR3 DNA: TGTGCCAGCAGTTACAGAGAGGCCTACCGCGAGCAGTACTTC
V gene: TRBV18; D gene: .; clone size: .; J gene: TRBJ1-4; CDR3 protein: CASSPRQSTNEKLFF; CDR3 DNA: TGTGCCAGCTCACCCAGACAGTCAACTAATGAAAAACTGTTTTTT
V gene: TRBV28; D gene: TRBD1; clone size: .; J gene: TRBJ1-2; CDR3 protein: CASTHRTGSFYGYTF; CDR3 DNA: TGTGCCAGCACCCACCGGACAGGGAGCTTCTATGGCTACACCTTC
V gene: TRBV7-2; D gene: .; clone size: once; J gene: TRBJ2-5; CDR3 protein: CASSRQGGETQYF; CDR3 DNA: TGTGCCAGCAGCAGGCAGGGGGGGGAGACCCAGTACTTC
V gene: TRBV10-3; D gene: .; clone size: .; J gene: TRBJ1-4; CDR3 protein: CAISESTGRGEKLFF; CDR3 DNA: TGTGCCATCAGTGAGTCTACAGGGCGGGGGGAAAAACTGTTTTTT
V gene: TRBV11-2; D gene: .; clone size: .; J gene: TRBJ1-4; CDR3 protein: CASRLRVGVGDEKLFF; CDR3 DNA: TGTGCCAGCAGACTTAGAGTAGGAGTCGGGGATGAAAAACTGTTTTTT
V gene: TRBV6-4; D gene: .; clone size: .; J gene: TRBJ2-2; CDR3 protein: CASSPGSFTGELFF; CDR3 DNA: TGTGCCAGCAGCCCCGGAAGTTTCACCGGGGAGCTGTTTTTT
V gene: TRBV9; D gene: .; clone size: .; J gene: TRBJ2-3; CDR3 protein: CASSVVSREDTQYF; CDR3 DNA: TGTGCCAGCAGCGTAGTCTCCAGAGAAGATACGCAGTATTTT
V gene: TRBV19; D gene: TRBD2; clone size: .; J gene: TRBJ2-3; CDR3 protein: CASRNWGGEDTQYF; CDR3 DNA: TGTGCCAGTAGGAACTGGGGGGGAGAAGATACGCAGTATTTT
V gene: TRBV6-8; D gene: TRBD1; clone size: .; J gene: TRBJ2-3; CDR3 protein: CASSIGQGAPTDTQYF; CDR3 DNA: TGTGCCAGCAGTATCGGGCAGGGGGCACCCACAGATACGCAGTATTTT
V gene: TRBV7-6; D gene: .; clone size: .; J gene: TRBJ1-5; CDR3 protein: CASSLGNVGNQPQHF; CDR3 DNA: TGTGCCAGCAGCTTAGGTAACGTGGGAAATCAGCCCCAGCATTTT
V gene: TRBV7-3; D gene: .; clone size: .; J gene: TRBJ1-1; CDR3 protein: CASSLGPGADTEAFF; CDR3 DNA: TGTGCCAGCAGCTTAGGGCCGGGGGCAGACACTGAAGCTTTCTTT
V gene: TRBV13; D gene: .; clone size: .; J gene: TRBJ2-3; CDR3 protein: CASSPATDFVRGVGADTQYF; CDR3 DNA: TGTGCCAGCAGCCCCGCGACGGACTTCGTAAGGGGGGTTGGAGCAGATACGCAGTATTTT
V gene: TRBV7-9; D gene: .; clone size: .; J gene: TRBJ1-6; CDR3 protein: CASSLGAGSMNSPLHF; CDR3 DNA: TGTGCCAGCAGCTTAGGGGCAGGGAGTATGAATTCACCCCTCCACTTT
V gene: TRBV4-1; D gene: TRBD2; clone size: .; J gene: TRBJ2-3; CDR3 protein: CASSQGTSGGVVDTQYF; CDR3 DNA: TGCGCCAGCAGCCAAGGGACTAGCGGGGGGGTCGTAGATACGCAGTATTTT
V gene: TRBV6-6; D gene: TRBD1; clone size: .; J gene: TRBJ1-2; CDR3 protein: CASTDRVGGYTF; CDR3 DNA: TGTGCCAGCACTGACAGGGTAGGGGGCTACACCTTC
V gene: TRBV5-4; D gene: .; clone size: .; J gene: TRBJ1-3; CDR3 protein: CASSAGQRSGNTIYF; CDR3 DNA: TGTGCCAGCAGCGCCGGACAGCGCTCTGGAAACACCATATATTTT
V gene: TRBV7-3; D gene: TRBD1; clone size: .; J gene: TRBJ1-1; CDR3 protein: CASSLSPPPGTGIDTEAFF; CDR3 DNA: TGTGCCAGCAGCTTAAGCCCACCCCCCGGGACAGGGATCGACACTGAAGCTTTCTTT
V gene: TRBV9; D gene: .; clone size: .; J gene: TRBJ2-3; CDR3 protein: CASSVAGVSDTQYF; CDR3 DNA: TGTGCCAGCAGCGTAGCCGGGGTGTCAGATACGCAGTATTTT
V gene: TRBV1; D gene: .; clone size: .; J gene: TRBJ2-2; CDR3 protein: CTSSREHLAGGVNTGELFF; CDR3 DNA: TGCACCAGCAGCCGAGAACACCTAGCGGGAGGAGTGAACACCGGGGAGCTGTTTTTT
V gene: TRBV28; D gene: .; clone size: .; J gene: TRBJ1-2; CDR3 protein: CASSYKRVGYGYTF; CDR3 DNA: TGTGCCAGCAGTTACAAAAGGGTGGGCTATGGCTACACCTTC
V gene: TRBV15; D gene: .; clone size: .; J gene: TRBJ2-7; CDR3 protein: CATSRVDSLNEQYF; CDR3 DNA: TGTGCCACCAGCAGAGTCGACAGCCTCAACGAGCAGTACTTC
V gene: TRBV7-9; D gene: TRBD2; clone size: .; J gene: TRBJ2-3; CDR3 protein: CASSPLGGHTDTQYF; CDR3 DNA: TGTGCCAGCAGCCCTTTGGGAGGGCACACAGATACGCAGTATTTT
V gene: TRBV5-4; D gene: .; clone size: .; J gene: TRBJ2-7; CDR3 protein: CASSLEGHTTVEQYF; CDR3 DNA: TGTGCCAGCAGCTTGGAAGGACACACTACGGTCGAGCAGTACTTC
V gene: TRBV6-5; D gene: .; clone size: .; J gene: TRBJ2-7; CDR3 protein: CASSYGYGAYEQYF; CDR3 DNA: TGTGCCAGCAGTTACGGGTATGGAGCTTACGAGCAGTACTTC
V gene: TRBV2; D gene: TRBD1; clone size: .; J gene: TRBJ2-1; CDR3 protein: CASREDRGSYNEQFF; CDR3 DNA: TGTGCCAGCAGGGAGGACAGGGGTTCCTACAATGAGCAGTTCTTC
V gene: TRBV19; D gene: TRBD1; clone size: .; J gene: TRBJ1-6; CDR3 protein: CASRGQGINSPLHF; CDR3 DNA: TGTGCCAGTAGGGGACAGGGGATTAATTCACCCCTCCACTTT
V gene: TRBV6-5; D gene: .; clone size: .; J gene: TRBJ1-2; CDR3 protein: CASSPGFGYTF; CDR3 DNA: TGTGCCAGCAGTCCAGGGTTTGGCTACACCTTC
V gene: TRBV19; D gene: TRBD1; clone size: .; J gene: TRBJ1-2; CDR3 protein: CASSIATGGNYGYTF; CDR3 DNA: TGTGCCAGTAGTATCGCAACAGGGGGAAACTATGGCTACACCTTC
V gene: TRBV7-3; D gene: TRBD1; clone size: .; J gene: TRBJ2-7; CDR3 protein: CASSGQQGGEQYF; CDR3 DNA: TGTGCCAGCAGCGGACAACAGGGGGGCGAGCAGTACTTC
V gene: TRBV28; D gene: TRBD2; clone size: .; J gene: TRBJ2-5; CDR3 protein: CASTVSGGRSQETQYF; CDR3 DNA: TGTGCCAGCACCGTTAGCGGGGGGAGGTCCCAAGAGACCCAGTACTTC
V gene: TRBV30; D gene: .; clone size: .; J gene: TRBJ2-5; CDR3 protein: CASEGYRRETQYF; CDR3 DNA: TGTGCCTCGGAAGGGTACAGGCGAGAGACCCAGTACTTC
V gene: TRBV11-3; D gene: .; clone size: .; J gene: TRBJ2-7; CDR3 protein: CASSLPPDGAYEQYF; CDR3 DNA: TGTGCCAGCAGCTTACCCCCTGATGGAGCCTACGAGCAGTACTTC